The clone carrying this TCR beta chain was observed at least ten times. The antigen is unknown. The data originate from a study of T cells after yellow fever vaccination. TCRdb ran MiXCR on the 5' RACE reads and lists one entry per CDR3 protein. The sample yields roughly 310,000 distinct CDR3 sequences, around 4% seen once. There are 12 residues in the CDR3. V was shortened by 6 bases and J by 4 bases, with 7 bases between the two germline ends. Regarding the study as a whole: A small share of clonotypes appeared in both CD4 and CD8 compartments. Peak timing came faster in the weaker secondary response, day 5 versus 15. The booster response re-showed most primary clones: 96% CD4, more than 80% CD8.

This chain links TRBV12-3 or TRBV12-4 with TRBJ1-5; D ambiguous. The TCR was taken from a man in his late teens or twenties who received the YFV17D yellow fever vaccine. The source material was PBMCs, sampled on the day of the yellow fever booster vaccination. The CDR3 protein is CASSLPNQPQHF. CDR3 nucleotides: TGTGCCAGCAGCTTGCCTAATCAGCCCCAGCATTTT.